This T cell receptor (beta chain) is from a study of shared clonotypes between healthy human individuals. For the study at large: CD4 naive and memory got three plates each, CD8 naive two, CD8 memory one. Findings of the study overall: Around 5% was the fraction of naive CD4 clonotypes found shared across several donors.

Deep level was the assay's run setting. Profiling relied on immunoSEQ multiplex PCR, and the TCRdb table lists in-frame clones only, not all of them. The table lists 550,000 to 850,000 clones, 72% of them singletons, with under 2% in the top ten. In germline, CDR1 is SNHLY, CDR2 FYNNEI. The CDR3 length is 12 residues. V lost 4 bases, J lost 5 bases, and 9 bases lay in between. Into CD45RA+ naive and CD45RA-negative memory subsets, the CD4+ cells were split. This clone was seen a few times. Its antigen is not known. The sequenced sample consisted of memory CD4+ T cells sorted from blood. Specified subset: CD45RA-negative fraction. The sequence was collected from a woman aged 25 to 45 in good health. The chain carries TRBV2 and TRBJ2-7, with D perhaps given as TRBD1 or TRBD2 (5 bases each). CDR3 loop: CASSGLGDEQYF. CDR3 DNA sequence: TGTGCCAGCAGTGGTCTGGGGGACGAGCAGTACTTC.